This T cell receptor (delta chain) was observed in a study of γδ T cells in repeated Plasmodium falciparum infection listed by TCRdb under 2021. Regarding the complete study: The natural-infection arm enrolled Malian children exposed to intense seasonal malaria transmission, compared against age and gender matched Australian children. Four controlled human malaria infections were administered to five malaria-naive U.S. adults over around 600 days by bites from P. falciparum NF54-infected Anopheles stephensi mosquitoes. Samples were collected from controlled-infection subjects at baseline, immediately before selected infections, and 21 days after each infection. Malian gammadelta TCR repertoires were analysed cross-sectionally in periods with no transmission and longitudinally across episodes of acute febrile malaria. In the study, the shaping of the human gammadelta T cell repertoire by repeated Plasmodium falciparum infection was examined using natural infection in Mali and controlled human malaria infection.

Libraries came from multiplex PCR. Sequencing instrument: Illumina MiSeq. Each sorted gammadelta T cell sample was sequenced for both the TCR gamma (TRG) and TCR delta (TRD) chains. As for the original processing: Repertoire analyses included clonotype tree plots, accumulated frequency of the top 20 clonotypes, diversity index (DI) and D75 metrics. TCRdb reprocessed the public reads with the caller CATT; rows with the same DNA were merged afterwards. TCRdb's processing, not the authors' own work, is the source of the V and J calls. This sample holds tens of thousands of delta-chain clones; approximately 0.92% were observed only once. Roughly 9.5% of the sample lies in the top ten. For bulk TCR repertoire analysis, Vgamma9/Vdelta2+ and Vdelta2-negative gammadelta T cell populations were isolated by flow sorting from peripheral blood mononuclear cells. CDR1 and CDR2 were assigned from the germline V gene as TSWWSYY and QGS. V is cut back by 0 bases and J by 1 base, with 24 bases in the junction unmatched. Including the terminal cysteine and phenylalanine, the CDR3 comprises 23 residues. Left in the record is the CDR3 DNA by itself, 69 bases read in frame from the first base.

Overall results and qualifications from the work: The controlled-infection cohort was small, limiting analysis of inter-individual variability in gammadelta T cell responses. Across time and infection, the Vgamma9/Vdelta2+ TCR repertoires showed a highly stable polyclonal makeup, with many TCRgamma sequences overlapping between individuals. The Malian cohort came from a small rural village of predominantly one ethnic group, limiting generalizability. In Vdelta2-negative gammadelta TCR repertoires, which were largely Vdelta1+, repeated controlled infections appeared to drive waves of new clonotype selection. Vdelta2-negative gammadelta TCR repertoires from Malian children appeared more clonally expanded, less diverse and less shared than those of Australian children.

Note on this clone: Its antigen has not been determined. The mismatch at residue 16 between this DNA's translation and the TCRdb protein of a much larger clone likely reflects a read error; the protein shown is translated from the DNA.

Sequenced sample: gamma-delta T cells from blood. The chain employs TRDV1 and TRDJ1, with 9 bases in between that match TRDD3. TCRdb lists no J gene, so it was determined here by aligning the DNA to germline. The receptor's source is a pool of human donors (malaria-infected and uninfected, not separated). Here is the DNA: TGTGCTCTTGGGGAACTTGACCTACCCTGGGGGATCGTACCTCCTTCGTCCACCGATAAACTCATCTTT. This yields the protein CALGELDLPWGIVPPSSTDKLIF.